This T cell receptor beta chain was observed in a study of blood T cells in healthy people across ages. A sample-barcoded 5' primer and a J-beta primer mix were used in a second PCR of about 6 to 12 cycles. TCRdb reprocessed the 5' RACE reads with MiXCR, giving one entry per CDR3 protein. The data contain about 600,000 distinct CDR3 sequences, 40% to 55% of them singletons. The CDR3 runs 16 residues. The germline gives CDR1 LGHDT, CDR2 YNNKEL (reference sequence). Germline trimming cut 0 bases from V and 3 bases from J; bases unmatched to any gene: 4. J is TRBJ2-5 and V is TRBV3-1; 10 positions match TRBD2. The sequencing input was blood. This receptor was taken from a man of 80 years or more in good health. CDR3 DNA sequence: TGTGCCAGCAGCCAAGACTGGCTAGCGGGAGAAGAGACCCAGTACTTC. This sequence encodes CASSQDWLAGEETQYF.